The 19 T cell receptor beta chains below all came from one sample that was sequenced in a study of T cell responses to AZD1222 COVID-19 vaccine. Sequencing was performed with immunoSEQ multiplex PCR; in TCRdb, only in-frame clones are kept and a portion is missing. Among about 100,000 clones listed, around nine tenths were seen once. The sequencing used peripheral blood, collected on day 0 of AZD1222 vaccination. These receptors were obtained from an adult in good health.

The chain couples TRBV5-1 to TRBJ1-3; the D gene is possibly TRBD1 (6 bases). The germline V gene encodes CDR1 SGHRS and CDR2 YFSETQ. The CDR3 is 15 amino acids. V was trimmed by 4 bases and J by 0 bases, leaving 11 bases between them. The CDR3 DNA reads as TGCGCCAGCAGCCCGACAGGTATCTCTGGAAACACCATATATTTT. This codes for CASSPTGISGNTIYF.

The CDR3 spells CASMGGNEKLFF. DNA of the CDR3: TGTGCCAGCATGGGGGGGAATGAAAAACTGTTTTTT. This chain connects TRBV6-6 to TRBJ1-4; a weak D match, TRBD1 (5 bases). The ends were cut back, 7 bases at V and 5 bases at J, with 8 bases in the middle. This CDR3 is built from 12 residues. CDR1 and CDR2 from the germline V gene are MNHNY and SVGAGI (reference sequence).

The CDR3: CATSTGLAGYNEQFF. The CDR3 DNA follows: TGTGCCACCTCGACGGGACTAGCGGGATACAATGAGCAGTTCTTC. The chain couples TRBV7-2 to TRBJ2-1; TRBD2 matches 13 bases. The V gene's germline CDR1 is SGHTA and CDR2 FQGNSA. The length of the CDR3 is 15 residues. After removal of 10 bases from V and 4 bases from J, the junction contained 7 bases not matched to a gene.

This sequence joins TRBV11-2 and TRBJ1-3; D is unclear. V lost 5 bases and J 4 bases, leaving 15 bases between the germline ends. Germline V gene data show CDR1 as SGHAT and CDR2 as FQNNGV. This CDR3 has 15 residues. CDR3 region: CASSLRGGIGNTIYF. The CDR3 nucleotides read TGTGCCAGCAGCCTGCGGGGAGGTATCGGAAACACCATATATTTT. Variable domain in full (rest from reference TRBV11-2 and TRBJ1-3): EAGVAQSPRYKIIEKRQSVAFWCNPISGHATLYWYQQILGQGPKLLIQFQNNGVVDDSQLPKDRFSAERLKGVDSTLKIQPAKLEDSAVYLCASSLRGGIGNTIYFGEGSWLTVV.

This rearrangement joins TRBV12-3 or TRBV12-4 to TRBJ1-1, with 9 bases identical to TRBD1. Losses at the gene ends were 6 bases for V and 7 bases for J; bases not matched to a gene: 3. The CDR3 length is 12 residues. In nucleotides, the CDR3 is TGTGCCAGCAGACAGGGGGCCCATGAAGCTTTCTTT. Translation gives CASRQGAHEAFF.

This rearrangement joins TRBV30 to TRBJ1-5, with D perhaps matching TRBD1 (5 bases). Germline V lookup: CDR1 GTSNPN, CDR2 SVGIG (reference sequence). The CDR3 is made up of 13 amino acids. V lost 1 base and J lost 7, with 11 bases in between. The CDR3 region is CAWSGQGIQPQHF. The CDR3 nucleotides are TGTGCCTGGAGTGGGCAGGGTATCCAGCCCCAGCATTTT.

V gene TRBV6-5 combines with J gene TRBJ1-5; a possible D gene is TRBD1 (6 bases). The CDR3 is 15 residues long. Germline values: CDR1 MNHEY, CDR2 SVGAGI. Trimming shortened V by 5 bases and J by 4 bases, and 15 bases separated the two germline ends. The CDR3 reads CASSKDRSLNQPQHF. CDR3 bases: TGTGCCAGCAGTAAGGACAGAAGTTTAAATCAGCCCCAGCATTTT.

V usage is TRBV11-2 and J usage is TRBJ1-6, with D hard to call. Germline CDR1 reads SGHAT; CDR2 reads FQNNGV. CDR3 length: 13 amino acids. V shed 4 bases and J shed 8 bases, with 9 bases lying between them. CDR3 residues: CASSSGGYSPLHF. Here the CDR3 DNA reads TGTGCCAGCAGCTCCGGCGGATATTCACCCCTCCACTTT.

Comments on this clone: The junction does not match germline at one end; this may be a read error. The genes are TRBV30 and TRBJ1-4; possible D gene TRBD1, 5 bases. Germline-derived CDR1 and CDR2 are GTSNPN and SVGIG (reference sequence). The CDR3 loop spans 14 amino acids. The CDR3 sequence is CAWGVGGIREKLFF. The CDR3 nucleotides are TGTGCCTGGGGTGTGGGGGGGATAAGGGAAAAACTGTTTTTT.

This clone was observed once. The chain joins TRBV18 to TRBJ2-3; 8 nucleotides line up with TRBD2. Per the germline V gene, CDR1 is KGHSH and CDR2 is LQKENI. The V segment lost 1 base and the J segment 0 bases; nucleotides outside the gene matches: 3. The CDR3 spans 16 residues. Written as DNA, the CDR3 is TGTGCCAGCTCACCACAGGCGGGGGGAAGCACAGATACGCAGTATTTT. Translating it yields CASSPQAGGSTDTQYF.

The chain employs TRBV19 and TRBJ1-5, with TRBD1 matching over 8 bases. The V and J ends lost 7 bases and 3 bases, in that order; junction bases with no gene match: 8. The length of the CDR3 is 15 residues. The germline V gene encodes CDR1 LNHDA and CDR2 SQIVND (reference sequence). The CDR3 DNA is TGTGCCAGTACCGACAGGGGCTCCTACAATCAGCCCCAGCATTTT. Translated: CASTDRGSYNQPQHF.

The chain has TRBV7-2 and TRBJ2-3; TRBD1 aligns across 10 bases. Germline-derived CDR1 and CDR2 are SGHTA and FQGNSA. CDR3 size: 16 residues. V shed 5 bases and J 0 bases; nucleotides not matched to a gene: 5. CDR3 in DNA: TGTGCCAGCAGCCCGTTGGACAGGGGGAGCACAGATACGCAGTATTTT. It yields the protein CASSPLDRGSTDTQYF.

A few counts support this clone. The chain employs TRBV12-3 or TRBV12-4 and TRBJ1-2, with no clear D. V was clipped by 5 bases and J by 4 bases, with 11 bases between them. The CDR3 has 13 amino acids. CDR3 nucleotide sequence: TGTGCCAGCAGTCCCGGCCGGGCCTATGGCTACACCTTC. Translation gives CASSPGRAYGYTF.

The chain links TRBV7-8 to TRBJ1-2; perhaps TRBD1 as D (5 bases). From germline, CDR1 is SGHVS and CDR2 FQNEAQ. This CDR3 is 15 amino acids long. With 1 base removed from V and 0 bases from J, the gap between germline ends came to 9 bases. CDR3: CASSLGGISNYGYTF. For the CDR3, the DNA is TGTGCCAGCAGCTTAGGGGGGATTTCTAACTATGGCTACACCTTC.

This chain connects TRBV5-1 to TRBJ2-7; D is undetermined. Germline CDR1 reads SGHRS; CDR2 reads YFSETQ. V was cut by 4 bases and J by 3 bases, with 17 bases left in between. The CDR3 totals 15 residues. CDR3 region: CASSPLGTALYEQYF. DNA for the CDR3: TGCGCCAGCAGCCCCCTCGGAACAGCCCTCTACGAGCAGTACTTC.

The chain carries TRBV6-1 and TRBJ1-5; D is unclear. Per germline, CDR1 MNHNS and CDR2 SASEGT. The CDR3 extends over 16 amino acids. Trimming took off 2 bases at V and 0 bases at J, with 11 bases between the two ends. The CDR3 sequence is CASSESRTASNQPQHF. The CDR3 region has the DNA TGTGCCAGCAGTGAATCCCGCACGGCTAGCAATCAGCCCCAGCATTTT.

To note about this clone: Other nucleotide sequences from this sample produce the same CDR3. The chain has TRBV19 and TRBJ1-5; D gene ambiguous. V lost 2 bases, J lost 3 bases, and 2 bases lay in between. CDR1 is LNHDA, CDR2 SQIVND, per germline (reference sequence). CDR3 length: 12 residues. CDR3 sequence: CASSIINQPQHF. The CDR3 nucleotides are TGTGCCAGTAGTATAATCAATCAGCCCCAGCATTTT.

CDR3 sequence (DNA): TGTGCCAGCAGCTTAGGGTCAGGCCGGGGCACTGAAGCTTTCTTT. Its protein is CASSLGSGRGTEAFF. The chain joins TRBV7-9 to TRBJ1-1; no firm D call. The germline V and J ends were trimmed by 1 base and 4 bases, with 13 bases remaining between them. Germline V CDR1 and CDR2: SEHNR, FQNEAQ (reference sequence). The CDR3 has 15 residues.

V is TRBV9 and J is TRBJ1-6; D is undetermined. Germline V gene sequence: CDR1 SGDLS, CDR2 YYNGEE. This CDR3 comprises 13 residues. Trimming left V 3 bases short and J 7 bases short, with 8 bases between. CDR3 bases: TGTGCCAGCAGCGCCCGGGAAAATTCACCCCTCCACTTT. Amino acid sequence: CASSARENSPLHF.